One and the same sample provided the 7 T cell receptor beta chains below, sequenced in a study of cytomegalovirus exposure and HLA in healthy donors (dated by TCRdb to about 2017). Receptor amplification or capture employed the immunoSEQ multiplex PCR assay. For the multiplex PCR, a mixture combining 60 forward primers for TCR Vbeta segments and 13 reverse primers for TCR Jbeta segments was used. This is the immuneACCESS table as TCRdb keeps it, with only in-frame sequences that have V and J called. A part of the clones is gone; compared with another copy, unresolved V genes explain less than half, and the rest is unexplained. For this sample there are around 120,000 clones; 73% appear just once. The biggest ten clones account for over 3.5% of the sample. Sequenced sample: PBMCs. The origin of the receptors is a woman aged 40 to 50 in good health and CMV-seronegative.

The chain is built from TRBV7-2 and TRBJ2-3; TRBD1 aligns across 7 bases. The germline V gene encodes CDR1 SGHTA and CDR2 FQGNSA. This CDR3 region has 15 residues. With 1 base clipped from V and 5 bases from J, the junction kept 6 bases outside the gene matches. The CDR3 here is CASSLVVGGIDTQYF. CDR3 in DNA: TGTGCCAGCAGCTTAGTAGTAGGGGGCATAGATACGCAGTATTTT.

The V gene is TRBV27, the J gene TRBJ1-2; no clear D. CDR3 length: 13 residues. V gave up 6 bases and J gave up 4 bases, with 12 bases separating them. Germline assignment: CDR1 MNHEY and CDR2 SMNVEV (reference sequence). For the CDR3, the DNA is TGTGCCAGCAGCCCCGACCGGGTCTATGGCTACACCTTC. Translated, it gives CASSPDRVYGYTF.

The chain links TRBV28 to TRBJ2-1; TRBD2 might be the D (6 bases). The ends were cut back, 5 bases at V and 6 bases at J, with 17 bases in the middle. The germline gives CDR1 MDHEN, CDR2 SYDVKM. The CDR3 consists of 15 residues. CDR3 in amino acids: CASSVNGRSSNEQFF. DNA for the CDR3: TGTGCCAGCAGTGTCAACGGGAGAAGCAGCAATGAGCAGTTCTTC.

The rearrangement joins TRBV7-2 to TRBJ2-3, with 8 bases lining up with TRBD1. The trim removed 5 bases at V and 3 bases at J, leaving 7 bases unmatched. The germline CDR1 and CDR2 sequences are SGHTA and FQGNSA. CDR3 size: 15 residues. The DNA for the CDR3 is TGTGCCAGCAGCCGGGGGACAGGCCGAACAGATACGCAGTATTTT. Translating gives CASSRGTGRTDTQYF.

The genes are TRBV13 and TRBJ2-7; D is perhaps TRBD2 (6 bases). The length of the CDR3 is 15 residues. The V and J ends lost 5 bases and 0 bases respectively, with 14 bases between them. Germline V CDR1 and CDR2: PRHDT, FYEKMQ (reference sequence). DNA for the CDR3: TGTGCCAGCAGCCCCGGGGGAGGTGCCTCCTACGAGCAGTACTTC. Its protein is CASSPGGGASYEQYF.

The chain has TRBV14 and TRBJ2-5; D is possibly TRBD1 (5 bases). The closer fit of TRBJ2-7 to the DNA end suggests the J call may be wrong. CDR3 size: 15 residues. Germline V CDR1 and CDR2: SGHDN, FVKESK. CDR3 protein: CASSLRSTASYEQYF. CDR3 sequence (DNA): TGTGCCAGCAGCCTACGCTCGACAGCCTCCTACGAGCAGTACTTC.

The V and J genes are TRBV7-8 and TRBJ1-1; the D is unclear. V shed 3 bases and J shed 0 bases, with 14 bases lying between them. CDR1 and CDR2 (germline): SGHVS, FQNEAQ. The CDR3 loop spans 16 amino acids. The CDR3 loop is CASSLDYPAMNTEAFF. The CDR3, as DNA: TGTGCCAGCAGCTTGGACTACCCCGCTATGAACACTGAAGCTTTCTTT.